What follows are 15 T cell receptor beta chains derived from one specimen sequenced in a study of OX40 agonist ivuxolimab in advanced cancers. The protocol was immunoSEQ multiplex PCR, while the TCRdb copy is restricted to in-frame clones and leaves out a portion. The table has fewer than 30,000 clones, more than 85% seen once; the top ten hold around 21%. The specimen comprised CD4+ or CD8+ T cells sorted from blood, sampled in a trial of the OX40 agonist ivuxolimab. The receptor source for this set is an adult with an advanced solid tumor such as melanoma, head and neck, liver or kidney cancer.

The rearrangement uses TRBV7-8 and TRBJ2-7; TRBD2 matches 7 bases. The CDR3 has 15 residues. V shed 1 base and J 6 bases; nucleotides not matched to a gene: 9. The V gene's germline CDR1 is SGHVS and CDR2 FQNEAQ. The CDR3 spells CASSLVSLAGVEQYF. CDR3 DNA: TGTGCCAGCAGCTTAGTCTCTTTGGCGGGGGTCGAGCAGTACTTC.

This clone was counted a few times. The CDR3 nucleotides read TGTGCCAGCAGCCCCCGGACTAGCGGGCGTCCAGATACGCAGTATTTT. Its protein is CASSPRTSGRPDTQYF. This sequence joins TRBV9 and TRBJ2-3, with TRBD2 identical over 11 bases. With V trimmed by 4 bases and J by 4 bases, 8 bases remained unmatched. From germline, CDR1 is SGDLS and CDR2 YYNGEE. The CDR3 runs to 16 residues.

The rearrangement joins TRBV19 to TRBJ2-1; D possibly corresponds to TRBD2 (5 bases). Germline lookup yields CDR1 LNHDA and CDR2 SQIVND (reference sequence). CDR3 length equals 15 residues. Trimming took off 7 bases at V and 0 bases at J, with 13 bases between the two ends. The CDR3 DNA sequence: TGTGCCAGTACCGAGACTGACTACTCCTACAATGAGCAGTTCTTC. Translating gives CASTETDYSYNEQFF.

The chain has TRBV5-1 and TRBJ2-1, with a weak D call TRBD1 (6 bases). With 7 bases removed from V and 0 bases from J, the gap between germline ends came to 14 bases. CDR3 length: 15 residues. Germline assignment: CDR1 SGHRS and CDR2 YFSETQ. CDR3 loop: CASHPGVSSYNEQFF. CDR3 coding DNA: TGCGCCAGCCACCCAGGGGTCAGCTCCTACAATGAGCAGTTCTTC.

This chain uses TRBV6-5 with TRBJ1-2, with D possibly matching TRBD1 (6 bases). V lost 6 bases, J lost 6 bases, and 20 bases lay in between. Germline CDR1 and CDR2: MNHEY and SVGAGI. The CDR3 totals 15 residues. The CDR3 bases are TGTGCCAGCAGACCTCTACTGGGGGGCGCGAATGGCTACACCTTC. This codes for CASRPLLGGANGYTF.

The rearrangement uses TRBV14 and TRBJ1-1; unclear D gene. The V end lost 0 bases, the J end lost 10 bases, and 12 bases lay between the germline ends. The germline CDR1 and CDR2 sequences are SGHDN and FVKESK. The CDR3 consists of 13 residues. CDR3: CASSQEEGPGAFF. For the CDR3, the DNA is TGTGCCAGCAGCCAAGAGGAGGGCCCAGGAGCTTTCTTT.

This clone was seen a handful of times. Distinct nucleotide sequences in the sample also encode this CDR3. The chain combines TRBV6-1 with TRBJ1-2, with 8 bases lining up with TRBD1. The length of the CDR3 is 15 residues. Germline lookup yields CDR1 MNHNS and CDR2 SASEGT. The V and J ends lost 6 bases and 0 bases, in that order; junction bases with no gene match: 6. CDR3 in amino acids: CASRIGQGPNYGYTF. The CDR3, as DNA: TGTGCCAGCAGAATTGGACAGGGCCCTAACTATGGCTACACCTTC.

In this sample, this clone turned up a few times. The chain joins TRBV7-8 to TRBJ1-2; D unclear. The CDR3 totals 15 residues. Trimming took 4 bases from V and 4 from J, leaving 16 bases between them. Germline V lookup: CDR1 SGHVS, CDR2 FQNEAQ. CDR3 in amino acids: CASSYEVNPLYGYTF. CDR3 DNA: TGTGCCAGCAGCTACGAGGTTAATCCCCTCTATGGCTACACCTTC.

V usage is TRBV5-4 and J usage is TRBJ1-2, with a tentative D call TRBD1 (5 bases). Germline V gene sequence: CDR1 SGHNT, CDR2 YYREEE (reference sequence). Deletions cut 0 bases from V and 0 bases from J, with 9 bases between. The CDR3 has 15 amino acids. CDR3 amino acids: CASSLAGGPNYGYTF. CDR3 bases: TGTGCCAGCAGCTTGGCCGGGGGACCTAACTATGGCTACACCTTC.

The rearrangement joins TRBV6-1 to TRBJ2-1, with D possibly being TRBD1 or TRBD2 (5 bases each). Trimming shortened V by 3 bases and J by 6 bases, and 15 bases separated the two germline ends. In germline, CDR1 is MNHNS, CDR2 SASEGT. The CDR3 runs to 15 residues. The CDR3 loop reads CASSEGETASNEQFF. The CDR3 nucleotides read TGTGCCAGCAGTGAGGGGGAGACAGCCTCCAATGAGCAGTTCTTC.

The chain has TRBV7-9 and TRBJ1-2; 10 bases align to TRBD1. The CDR3 has 15 amino acids. Trimming removed 1 base from V and 8 bases from J; junction bases left unmatched: 7. CDR1 and CDR2 from the germline V gene are SEHNR and FQNEAQ (reference sequence). The CDR3, as DNA: TGTGCCAGCAGCTTAGGACAGGGGGCGAAGGCCGGCTACACCTTC. As protein: CASSLGQGAKAGYTF.

The V call is TRBV11-3, the J call TRBJ2-3; 9 bases agree with TRBD1. The CDR3 length is 17 residues. V trimming: 5 bases; J trimming: 0 bases; junction bases outside the gene matches: 9. Germline V gives CDR1 SGHNT, CDR2 YENEEA. Here the CDR3 reads CASSPRDRDPSTDTQYF. For the CDR3, the DNA is TGTGCCAGCAGCCCCCGGGACAGGGACCCTAGCACAGATACGCAGTATTTT. The whole variable domain, remainder taken from reference TRBV11-3 and TRBJ2-3, is EAGVVQSPRYKIIEKKQPVAFWCNPISGHNTLYWYLQNLGQGPELLIRYENEEAVDDSQLPKDRFSAERLKGVDSTLKIQPAELGDSAVYLCASSPRDRDPSTDTQYFGPGTRLTVL.

This clone was detected only once. This sequence joins TRBV5-8 and TRBJ1-6; D is perhaps TRBD1 (6 bases). The CDR3 contains 18 residues. The germline V and J ends were trimmed by 4 bases and 5 bases, with 22 bases remaining between them. Germline V gives CDR1 SGHTS, CDR2 YDEGEE. CDR3 in DNA: TGTGCCAGCAGCCCCGGGGCAGGGGATCAAGCGGATAATTCACCCCTCCACTTT. Protein sequence: CASSPGAGDQADNSPLHF.

The chain has TRBV7-9 and TRBJ2-5; 8 positions agree with TRBD2. The trim removed 9 bases at V and 0 bases at J, leaving 6 bases unmatched. The CDR3 is 14 amino acids. Germline loops: CDR1 SEHNR, CDR2 FQNEAQ (reference sequence). Here the CDR3 DNA reads TGTGCCAGTCTGACTAGCGCCAACCAAGAGACCCAGTACTTC. This codes for CASLTSANQETQYF.

The rearrangement links TRBV29-1 to TRBJ2-7, with unresolved D. CDR1 is SQVTM and CDR2 is ANQGSEA in the germline V gene. This CDR3 is built from 13 residues. The V gene lost 6 bases and the J gene lost 1 base, with 13 bases spanning the gap. The CDR3 loop is CSVLELPSYEQYF. CDR3 coding DNA: TGCAGCGTGCTAGAACTACCTTCCTACGAGCAGTACTTC.